A single sample is the source of the 32 T cell receptor beta chains below, sequenced in a study of beta chain features in type 1 diabetes. Expressed TCRB transcripts were sequenced because the isolated RNA had all been reverse transcribed beforehand. Sequencing used immunoSEQ multiplex PCR; TCRdb keeps in-frame clones, though not all of them. The data show hundreds of thousands of clones, with less than 15% seen just once and under 8.5% held by the top ten. Material for sequencing was central memory CD4+ T cells from blood. The receptors stem from a man aged 30 to 39 in good health.

This chain links TRBV19 with TRBJ1-2, with TRBD1 matching over 8 bases. The CDR3 loop spans 13 amino acids. CDR1 and CDR2 from the germline V gene are LNHDA and SQIVND (reference sequence). Trimming took 6 bases from V and 6 from J; bases not matched to a gene: 6. CDR3 sequence reads: CASRNADRDGYTF. In nucleotides, the CDR3 is TGTGCCAGTAGAAACGCGGACAGGGATGGCTACACCTTC.

This sequence joins TRBV27 and TRBJ2-5; 10 bases agree with TRBD1. This CDR3 is built from 15 residues. Trimming at V came to 6 bases and at J to 6 bases, leaving 10 bases not matched to a gene. Germline V lookup: CDR1 MNHEY, CDR2 SMNVEV (reference sequence). Here the CDR3 DNA reads TGTGCCAGCAGCCCCTCGGGGACAGGGGACAAGACCCAGTACTTC. Protein: CASSPSGTGDKTQYF.

Turning to this clone: The junction departs from germline at one end; a sequencing error may be responsible. This chain uses TRBV6-6 with TRBJ1-3; D is unclear. The CDR3 loop spans 12 amino acids. Germline lookup yields CDR1 MNHNY and CDR2 SVGAGI (reference sequence). This CDR3 is CTSISSGNTIYF. The CDR3 DNA follows: TGTACCAGCATAAGCTCTGGAAACACCATATATTTT.

The chain is built from TRBV7-7 and TRBJ2-1; 9 bases line up with TRBD1. J was trimmed by 5 bases and V by 1 base; bases with no gene match: 3. CDR3 length: 15 residues. Germline CDR1 is SSHAT and CDR2 is FNYEAQ (reference sequence). Written as DNA, the CDR3 is TGTGCCAGCAGCTTAGTAGGGACAGGGAACAATGAGCAGTTCTTC. It codes for CASSLVGTGNNEQFF. Drawing the rest from reference TRBV7-7 and TRBJ2-1, the complete variable domain is GAGVSQSPRYKVTKRGQDVTLRCDPISSHATLYWYQQALGQGPEFLTYFNYEAQPDKSGLPSDRFSAERPEGSISTLTIQRTEQRDSAMYRCASSLVGTGNNEQFFGPGTRLTVL.

The table lists this clone with many counts. The V gene is TRBV9, the J gene TRBJ1-6; TRBD1 agrees at 10 bases. J lost 8 bases, V lost 3 bases, and 8 bases had no gene match. The CDR3 has 16 residues. Germline CDR1 is SGDLS and CDR2 is YYNGEE. DNA for the CDR3: TGTGCCAGCAGCGAGAGTCCCGGGACAGGGGATTCACCCCTCCACTTT. Its protein product is CASSESPGTGDSPLHF.

This clone showed up just a few times. This sequence joins TRBV9 and TRBJ2-3; the D is unclear. CDR1 and CDR2 from the germline V gene are SGDLS and YYNGEE. CDR3 length: 15 amino acids. V lost 5 bases to trimming and J lost 2 bases, with 15 bases between them. CDR3 loop: CASSETDGFTDTQYF. The CDR3 DNA is TGTGCCAGCAGTGAAACAGACGGTTTCACAGATACGCAGTATTTT.

This clone appeared a few times. Other DNA sequences in this specimen translate into the identical CDR3. The rearrangement joins TRBV12-5 to TRBJ2-1; either TRBD1 or TRBD2 may supply D (5 bases each). The germline V gene has CDR1 LGHNT and CDR2 FRNRAP. Deletions cut 1 base from V and 0 bases from J, with 7 bases between. The CDR3 runs 15 residues. The CDR3 DNA reads TGTGCTAGTGGTTTGGAGGGGACCTCCTACAATGAGCAGTTCTTC. Its translation: CASGLEGTSYNEQFF.

V and J are TRBV28 and TRBJ2-5; 11 nucleotides line up with TRBD2. The CDR3 runs 16 residues. The V and J ends lost 4 bases and 5 bases, in that order; junction bases with no gene match: 9. Germline V gene sequence: CDR1 MDHEN, CDR2 SYDVKM. The CDR3 is CASSSGLAELGETQYF. CDR3 coding DNA: TGTGCCAGCAGTTCGGGACTAGCGGAGTTAGGGGAGACCCAGTACTTC.

The chain recombines TRBV7-9 with TRBJ1-4; no definite D call. Germline lookup yields CDR1 SEHNR and CDR2 FQNEAQ (reference sequence). The CDR3 spans 17 residues. V was trimmed by 1 base and J by 0 bases, leaving 12 bases between them. CDR3 bases: TGTGCCAGCAGCTTAGGGACGGGCGAACCAACTAATGAAAAACTGTTTTTT. Residues: CASSLGTGEPTNEKLFF.

This clone was picked up many times. Other DNA variants within this sample encode the same CDR3. The chain employs TRBV30 and TRBJ1-1; 7 nucleotides align to TRBD1. The CDR3 runs 15 residues. Germline trimming cut 4 bases from V and 0 bases from J; bases unmatched to any gene: 8. CDR1 and CDR2 from the germline V gene are GTSNPN and SVGIG (reference sequence). The CDR3 protein is CAWNKGASMNTEAFF. The CDR3 nucleotides read TGTGCCTGGAATAAGGGGGCATCCATGAACACTGAAGCTTTCTTT.

The chain uses TRBV2 and TRBJ2-2; TRBD1 matches 10 bases. Germline V gene sequence: CDR1 SNHLY, CDR2 FYNNEI. J gave up 6 bases and V 4 bases, and 2 bases lay outside the gene matches. The CDR3 is 14 residues long. The DNA of the CDR3 is TGTGCCAGCAGTGGGGACAGGGGTTCCGGGGAGCTGTTTTTT. Protein sequence: CASSGDRGSGELFF. Full variable domain (outside the CDR3, taken from reference TRBV2 and TRBJ2-2): EPEVTQTPSHQVTQMGQEVILRCVPISNHLYFYWYRQILGQKVEFLVSFYNNEISEKSEIFDDQFSVERPDGSNFTLKIRSTKLEDSAMYFCASSGDRGSGELFFGEGSRLTVL.

The rearrangement links TRBV5-1 to TRBJ2-5, with TRBD2 matching 13 bases. Germline CDR1 SGHRS, CDR2 YFSETQ. The CDR3 has 17 amino acids. Trimming took 4 bases from V and 5 from J; bases not matched to a gene: 11. The chain's CDR3 is CASSPGTSGARWETQYF. CDR3 bases: TGCGCCAGCAGCCCGGGGACTAGCGGGGCCCGTTGGGAGACCCAGTACTTC.

This clone was picked up a small number of times. The chain has TRBV4-1 and TRBJ1-4; no firm D call. The V gene's germline CDR1 is MGHRA and CDR2 YSYEKL. The CDR3 contains 12 residues. V lost 2 bases and J lost 8, with 6 bases in between. CDR3 sequence reads: CASSQPQEKLFF. As DNA, the CDR3 is TGCGCCAGCAGCCAACCCCAGGAAAAACTGTTTTTT.

The sample holds many counts of this clone. The V gene is TRBV11-2, the J gene TRBJ2-5; TRBD2 aligns across 8 bases. The V gene end was trimmed by 5 bases and the J gene end by 3 bases; junction bases not matched to a gene: 14. The CDR3 runs to 17 residues. Germline V lookup: CDR1 SGHAT, CDR2 FQNNGV. The CDR3 DNA reads TGTGCCAGCAGCCGCGGGTCCTCCGGGGGGGCTAAAGAGACCCAGTACTTC. This encodes CASSRGSSGGAKETQYF. Filled out from reference TRBV11-2 and TRBJ2-5, the complete variable domain reads EAGVAQSPRYKIIEKRQSVAFWCNPISGHATLYWYQQILGQGPKLLIQFQNNGVVDDSQLPKDRFSAERLKGVDSTLKIQPAKLEDSAVYLCASSRGSSGGAKETQYFGPGTRLLVL.

This clone was found a few times. The chain is built from TRBV4-1 and TRBJ1-2; possibly TRBD1 for D (5 bases). CDR1 and CDR2 (germline): MGHRA, YSYEKL. The ends were cut back, 4 bases at V and 4 bases at J, with 19 bases in the middle. There are 16 residues in the CDR3. CDR3 protein: CASSPIYSEGLYGYTF. In nucleotides, the CDR3 is TGCGCCAGCAGCCCAATATATTCTGAGGGGCTCTATGGCTACACCTTC.

This clone was detected ten times or more. This chain joins TRBV7-9 and TRBJ2-4; D gene unclear. The CDR3 is 15 amino acids. Trimming shortened V by 5 bases and J by 10 bases, and 21 bases separated the two germline ends. CDR1 and CDR2 (germline): SEHNR, FQNEAQ (reference sequence). CDR3 DNA sequence: TGTGCCAGCAGCCAAGAGGCCTCTCCGAATAGGATTCAGTACTTC. This codes for CASSQEASPNRIQYF. The full variable domain, in which reference TRBV7-9 and TRBJ2-4 provide the parts outside the CDR3, is DTGVSQNPRHKITKRGQNVTFRCDPISEHNRLYWYRQTLGQGPEFLTYFQNEAQLEKSRLLSDRFSAERPKGSFSTLEIQRTEQGDSAMYLCASSQEASPNRIQYFGAGTRLSVL.

The chain is built from TRBV6-1 and TRBJ1-6; TRBD1 matches at 7 bases. Germline V gene data show CDR1 as MNHNS and CDR2 as SASEGT. J gave up 15 bases and V 8 bases, and 7 bases lay outside the gene matches. The CDR3 consists of 11 residues. The CDR3 DNA follows: TGTGCCAGCCGGACAGGCCTGGACCTCCACTTT. Translated, it gives CASRTGLDLHF.

The sample holds a few counts of this clone. Other nucleotide sequences from this sample produce the same CDR3. This chain links TRBV7-2 with TRBJ1-2; TRBD1 is a possible D gene (5 bases). Per the germline V gene, CDR1 is SGHTA and CDR2 is FQGNSA. V lost 5 bases to trimming and J lost 4 bases, with 8 bases between them. CDR3 length equals 12 residues. CDR3 loop: CASSRDSYGYTF. In nucleotides, the CDR3 is TGTGCCAGCAGCAGAGACAGCTATGGCTACACCTTC.

This clone was counted only a few times. The chain couples TRBV14 to TRBJ1-2; no clear D gene. CDR1 is SGHDN and CDR2 is FVKESK in the germline V gene. Trimming shortened V by 1 base and J by 12 bases, and 12 bases separated the two germline ends. The CDR3 consists of 12 residues. CDR3 DNA: TGTGCCAGCAGCCAAGGATCAGCCGTCCACACCTTC. Protein: CASSQGSAVHTF.

V gene TRBV6-5 combines with J gene TRBJ2-5; D remains ambiguous. The CDR3 sequence is 13 residues long. Trimming stripped 5 bases from V and 2 bases from J, with 9 bases between. Germline loops: CDR1 MNHEY, CDR2 SVGAGI. The CDR3 nucleotides read TGTGCCAGCAGTGAAGCTTTGCAAGAGACCCAGTACTTC. Translated: CASSEALQETQYF.

This clone showed up just a few times. This sequence joins TRBV7-9 and TRBJ2-5, with 11 nucleotides matching TRBD2. J gave up 9 bases and V 5 bases, and 14 bases lay outside the gene matches. Germline V gene lookup returns CDR1 SEHNR and CDR2 FQNEAQ (reference sequence). This CDR3 has 16 residues. The CDR3, as DNA: TGTGCCAGCAGCCAGAGACTAGCGGGACCTCAGGTGGCCCAGTACTTC. Its translation is CASSQRLAGPQVAQYF.

On this clone itself: Other DNA sequences within the sample encode an identical CDR3. The rearrangement joins TRBV5-1 to TRBJ2-7, with D possibly TRBD2 on 5 matching bases. The V end lost 4 bases, the J end lost 2 bases, and 13 bases lay between the germline ends. The germline V gene encodes CDR1 SGHRS and CDR2 YFSETQ. This CDR3 contains 14 residues. This CDR3 is CASSPSTGTYEQYF. Written as DNA, the CDR3 is TGCGCCAGCAGCCCGTCGACGGGGACCTACGAGCAGTACTTC.

The CDR3 region has the DNA TGTGCCAGTAGTAGGGACACAAATGCGGAGACCCAGTACTTC. This gives the protein CASSRDTNAETQYF. The chain combines TRBV19 with TRBJ2-5; D is possibly TRBD1 (6 bases). With 4 bases removed from V and 5 bases from J, the gap between germline ends came to 14 bases. This CDR3 has 14 residues. CDR1 LNHDA and CDR2 SQIVND come from the germline V gene (reference sequence).

This clone turned up a few times. This sequence joins TRBV5-1 and TRBJ2-1; tentatively, D is TRBD1 (6 bases). The V end lost 6 bases, the J end lost 0 bases, and 13 bases lay between the germline ends. The CDR3 is 15 amino acids. The V gene's germline CDR1 is SGHRS and CDR2 YFSETQ. CDR3 region: CASKGDLSSYNEQFF. CDR3 nucleotides: TGCGCCAGCAAGGGGGACCTGAGCTCCTACAATGAGCAGTTCTTC.

The V call is TRBV5-6, the J call TRBJ2-3; 7 bases are a match to TRBD1. The germline gives CDR1 SGHDT, CDR2 YYEEEE. V lost 4 bases and J lost 7; bases outside the gene matches: 15. This CDR3 is 16 amino acids long. The CDR3 bases are TGTGCCAGCAGCAGCCCTGACAGGACAGGTTCTAATACGCAGTATTTT. Protein product: CASSSPDRTGSNTQYF.

The V and J genes are TRBV29-1 and TRBJ1-1, with a tentative D call TRBD1 (6 bases). Trimming left V 4 bases short and J 4 bases short, with 13 bases between. The CDR3 loop spans 13 amino acids. Germline V CDR1 and CDR2: SQVTM, ANQGSEA. The CDR3 nucleotides are TGCAGCGTTGGTCTTAGGGGGGGCACTGAAGCTTTCTTT. Its protein is CSVGLRGGTEAFF.

This clone was recorded at least ten times. The V gene is TRBV5-5, the J gene TRBJ2-5; no definite D call. Germline CDR1 reads SGHKS; CDR2 reads YYEKEE (reference sequence). This CDR3 region has 13 residues. Between the trimmed V and J ends, which lost 5 bases and 5 bases, there was a span of 13 bases. In DNA, the CDR3 is TGTGCCAGCAGTGAGAGCGTTTATGAGACCCAGTACTTC. Its protein is CASSESVYETQYF.

This clone was observed a handful of times. V is TRBV30 and J is TRBJ1-1; no definite D call. The V and J ends lost 4 bases and 3 bases respectively, with 15 bases between them. CDR1 and CDR2 (germline): GTSNPN, SVGIG (reference sequence). The CDR3 runs 14 residues. CDR3 sequence reads: CAWKLLGRDTEAFF. The CDR3 DNA sequence: TGTGCCTGGAAGCTTCTGGGGAGGGACACTGAAGCTTTCTTT.

This clone turned up a few times. V and J are TRBV18 and TRBJ1-3; no definite D call. Per germline, CDR1 KGHSH and CDR2 LQKENI. The CDR3 covers 13 residues. The V gene lost 6 bases and the J gene lost 8 bases, with 14 bases spanning the gap. CDR3 coding DNA: TGTGCCAGCTCTCGACTAGGAAGGGACACCATATATTTT. This sequence encodes CASSRLGRDTIYF. The whole variable domain, filled in from reference TRBV18 and TRBJ1-3, reads NAGVMQNPRHLVRRRGQEARLRCSPMKGHSHVYWYRQLPEEGLKFMVYLQKENIIDESGMPKERFSAEFPKEGPSILRIQQVVRGDSAAYFCASSRLGRDTIYFGEGSWLTVV.

The chain is built from TRBV4-3 and TRBJ2-5; D may correspond to TRBD1 or TRBD2 (6 bases each). The CDR3 is made up of 16 amino acids. Between the trimmed V and J ends, which lost 0 bases and 5 bases, there was a span of 16 bases. The germline gives CDR1 LGHNA, CDR2 YSLEER. CDR3 coding DNA: TGCGCCAGCAGCCAAGATCGTGGGGGCGGGGAGGAGACCCAGTACTTC. Translating it yields CASSQDRGGGEETQYF.

The chain uses TRBV6-6 and TRBJ2-5; no clear D gene. Trimming left V 4 bases short and J 4 bases short, with 7 bases between. The CDR3 has 12 amino acids. Germline V gene lookup returns CDR1 MNHNY and CDR2 SVGAGI (reference sequence). The CDR3 DNA reads TGTGCCAGCAGTTTGCGCCGAGAGACCCAGTACTTC. The encoded protein is CASSLRRETQYF.

V usage is TRBV19 and J usage is TRBJ2-3; D may be TRBD2 (5 bases). The length of the CDR3 is 14 residues. The V end lost 3 bases, the J end lost 5 bases, and 12 bases lay between the germline ends. Germline assignment: CDR1 LNHDA and CDR2 SQIVND (reference sequence). The CDR3 DNA reads as TGTGCCAGTAGTATCACCGGGGATGGAGATACGCAGTATTTT. Its protein product is CASSITGDGDTQYF.